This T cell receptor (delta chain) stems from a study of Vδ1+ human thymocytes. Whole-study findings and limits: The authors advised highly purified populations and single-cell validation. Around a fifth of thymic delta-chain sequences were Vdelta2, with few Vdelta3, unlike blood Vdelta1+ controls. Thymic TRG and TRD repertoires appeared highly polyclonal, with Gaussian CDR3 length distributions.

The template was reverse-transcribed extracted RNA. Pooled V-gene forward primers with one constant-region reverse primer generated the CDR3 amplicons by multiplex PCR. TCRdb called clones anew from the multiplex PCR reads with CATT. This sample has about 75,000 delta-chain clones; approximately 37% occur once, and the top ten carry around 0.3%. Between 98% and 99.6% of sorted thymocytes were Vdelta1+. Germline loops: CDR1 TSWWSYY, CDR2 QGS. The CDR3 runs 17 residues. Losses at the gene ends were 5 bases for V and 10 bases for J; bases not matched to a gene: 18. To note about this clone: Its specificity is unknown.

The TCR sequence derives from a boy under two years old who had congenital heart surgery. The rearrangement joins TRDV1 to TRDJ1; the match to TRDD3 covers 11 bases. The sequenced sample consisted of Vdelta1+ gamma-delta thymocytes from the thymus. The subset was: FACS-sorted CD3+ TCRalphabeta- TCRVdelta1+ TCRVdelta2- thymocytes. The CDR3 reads CALGNFYCGGYAGGLIF. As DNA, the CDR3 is TGTGCTCTTGGGAACTTTTACTGTGGGGGATACGCGGGCGGACTCATCTTT.